Listed below are T cell receptor beta chains from one sample, sequenced in a study of blood T cell repertoires in COVID-19. Method: immunoSEQ multiplex PCR; TCRdb's copy keeps in-frame clones and lacks some. The sample yields some 100,000 clones, approximately 80% seen once. Sequencing was carried out using peripheral blood. Receptor source: a woman of 80 years or more with active or convalescent COVID-19. Both conserved end residues are part of each CDR3. D genes are given only for firm matches. Some rows mark clone size as missing; the rest say once, few, many or name a class of expanded clone.

>TRBJ1-2|TRBV30|.|.
TGTGCCTGGAGTGTCAGGCAGCATAACTATGGCTACACCTTC
CAWSVRQHNYGYTF
>TRBJ2-5|TRBV6-6|.|.
TGTGCCAGCAGTTATCCCAGTACGTCGCAAGAGACCCAGTACTTC
CASSYPSTSQETQYF
>TRBJ1-5|TRBV21-1|.|.
TGTGCCAGCAGCAAGACAGGGTACCAGCCCCAGCATTTT
CASSKTGYQPQHF
>TRBJ2-2|TRBV6-5|.|.
TGTGCCAGCAGTTATGGCGCTAGCGTGGCCGGGGAGCTGTTTTTT
CASSYGASVAGELFF
>TRBJ1-1|TRBV5-3|.|.
TGTGCCAGAAGCTTGGTGGTTGGAGGGATCATAACTCCTGAAGCTTTCTTT
CARSLVVGGIITPEAFF
>TRBJ1-5|TRBV19|few|TRBD1
TGTGCCAGTAGTATGCCTGGACAGGCGACCAGCCCTAGCAATCAGCCCCAGCATTTT
CASSMPGQATSPSNQPQHF
>TRBJ2-7|TRBV10-3|.|.
TGTGCCATCGGGGCAACCTACGAGCAGTACTTC
CAIGATYEQYF
>TRBJ1-4|TRBV6-5|.|.
TGTGCCAGCACCCGGACGGGGGAAAAACTGTTTTTT
CASTRTGEKLFF
>TRBJ2-7|TRBV4-2|few|TRBD2
TGTGCCAGCAGCCCCAGGACTAGCGGGTGGTCCTACGAGCAGTACTTC
CASSPRTSGWSYEQYF
>TRBJ1-2|TRBV4-1|.|TRBD1
TGCGCCAGCAGCCAAGTAGCCGGACAGGGGAGGACATATGGCTACACCTTC
CASSQVAGQGRTYGYTF
>TRBJ2-2|TRBV9|many|TRBD2
TGTGCCAGCAGCGTAGATGGACTAGCGAGCGGGGAGCTGTTTTTT
CASSVDGLASGELFF
>TRBJ2-7|TRBV10-3|.|.
TGTGCCACCTCGAACATAATTTCCTACGAGCAGTACTTC
CATSNIISYEQYF
>TRBJ2-1|TRBV28|.|.
TGTGCCAGCAGTTGGGCCGGGAAGCCCTACAATGAGCAGTTCTTC
CASSWAGKPYNEQFF
>TRBJ1-3|TRBV3-1/TRBV3-2|few|.
TGTGCCAGCAGCCAAGTGACAGCATCGAGCTCTGGAAACACCATATATTTT
CASSQVTASSSGNTIYF
>TRBJ2-7|TRBV7-9|.|.
TGTGCCAGCAGCTACCTGACTAGTCTGCAGCAGTACTTC
CASSYLTSLQQYF
>TRBJ2-7|TRBV6-2/TRBV6-3|.|.
TGTGCCAGCAGTACGGGACACGATTACGAGCAGTACTTC
CASSTGHDYEQYF
>TRBJ2-1|TRBV12-3/TRBV12-4|.|.
TGTGCCAGCAGTTCCGACCCTAGAGCGGAGCAGTTCTTC
CASSSDPRAEQFF
>TRBJ2-2|TRBV7-9|.|TRBD2
TGTGCCAGCAGCTTAGCTCGCAGCGGGAGGCCCCCCACCGGGGAGCTGTTTTTT
CASSLARSGRPPTGELFF
>TRBJ1-2|TRBV10-3|.|TRBD1
TGTGCCATCAGTGAGTCGAGACAGGGGCCGAGGGGCTATGGCTACACCTTC
CAISESRQGPRGYGYTF
>TRBJ2-3|TRBV19|.|TRBD2
TGTGCCAGTAGTAGTTTAGCGGGAGCTAGCACAGATACGCAGTATTTT
CASSSLAGASTDTQYF
>TRBJ1-5|TRBV7-6|.|TRBD1
TGTGCCAGCAGCTATACAGGGGGAGGCCAGCCCCAGCATTTT
CASSYTGGGQPQHF
>TRBJ2-7|TRBV7-2|.|.
TGTGCCAGCAGCACAGACAGGTTCTCCTACGAGCAGTACTTC
CASSTDRFSYEQYF
>TRBJ1-1|TRBV20-1|few|.
TGCAGTGCTAGAGCCGGGACTTATACTTTCTTT
CSARAGTYTFF
>TRBJ2-1|TRBV7-9|.|TRBD2
TGTGCCAGCATTCCCTCTGCGGGAGTGGGTGAGCAGTTCTTC
CASIPSAGVGEQFF
>TRBJ2-5|TRBV10-3|once|TRBD2
TGTGCCATCAGTGAGAGTCCAGCGGGATTGAAAGAGACCCAGTACTTC
CAISESPAGLKETQYF
>TRBJ2-2|TRBV11-3|.|.
TGTGCCAGCAGCCTAAGATACAACCCGCGAGGCACCGGGGAGCTGTTTTTT
CASSLRYNPRGTGELFF
>TRBJ1-1|TRBV28|few|.
TGTGCCAGCAGTGTCCTGGGACTCCGGGCTGAAGCTTTCTTT
CASSVLGLRAEAFF
>TRBJ2-6|TRBV27|.|.
TGTGCCAGCAGCCGGATCCTTCCGGGCTCTGGGGCCAACGTCCTGACTTTC
CASSRILPGSGANVLTF
>TRBJ2-1|TRBV19|.|TRBD1
TGTGCCAGTAGTCCCGACAGGGCAAAGCAGTTCTTC
CASSPDRAKQFF
>TRBJ2-2|TRBV2|.|TRBD2
TGTGCCAGCAGCCCCCCGGGGATAGCGGGTAACACCGGGGAGCTGTTTTTT
CASSPPGIAGNTGELFF
>TRBJ1-2|TRBV6-1|.|.
TGTGCCAGCAGTGCGGACACAGGGTTTTTGGGTTATGGCTACACCTTC
CASSADTGFLGYGYTF
>TRBJ1-6|TRBV3-1/TRBV3-2|.|.
TGTGCCAGCAGCCAAGGGGCCTTAGATCCCCTCCACTTT
CASSQGALDPLHF
>TRBJ2-1|TRBV14|.|TRBD2
TGTGCCAGCAGCCCTTCAATGGGGCTAGCGGGAGGTCGCTCCTACAATGAGCAGTTCTTC
CASSPSMGLAGGRSYNEQFF
>TRBJ1-6|TRBV7-6|.|.
TGTGCCAGCAGCCCCCAAGCGGTAAATTCACCCCTCCACTTT
CASSPQAVNSPLHF
>TRBJ2-1|TRBV29-1|.|TRBD2
TGCAGCGTTGAAGATCCGGGCGGCGGGGGGGTGGCAAACAATGAGCAGTTCTTC
CSVEDPGGGGVANNEQFF
>TRBJ1-4|TRBV28|.|TRBD1
TGTGCCAGTCACCAGGGGGTTGATGAAAAACTGTTTTTT
CASHQGVDEKLFF
>TRBJ2-3|TRBV6-4|.|.
TGTGCCAGCAGTTCGACCCAGCGGGTGGGTGGCACAGATACGCAGTATTTT
CASSSTQRVGGTDTQYF
>TRBJ1-5|TRBV28|.|.
TGTGCCAGCAGTTTAGGAGGACAGCCCCAGCATTTT
CASSLGGQPQHF
>TRBJ2-5|TRBV10-3|.|.
TGTGCCACCTTAGCTATACGGGGACAAGGCCAAGAGACCCAGTACTTC
CATLAIRGQGQETQYF
>TRBJ1-1|TRBV6-6|few|TRBD1
TGTGCCAGCAGCCAGGGACAGGGGGCTCCGAACACTGAAGCTTTCTTT
CASSQGQGAPNTEAFF
>TRBJ2-2|TRBV7-8|.|.
TGTGCCAGCAGCGCGGAGGGCCGGGGGGAGCTGTTTTTT
CASSAEGRGELFF
>TRBJ1-3|TRBV12-3/TRBV12-4|.|.
TGTGCCAGCACTACCCGGGGTACCACCATATATTTT
CASTTRGTTIYF
>TRBJ1-2|TRBV6-5|few|.
TGTGCCAGCAGTTCAAATACCCGGGGTAGCTATGGCTACACCTTC
CASSSNTRGSYGYTF
>TRBJ2-5|TRBV15|.|TRBD1
TGTGCCACCAGCAGGGACCTGACAGGGACGGGTGAGACCCAGTACTTC
CATSRDLTGTGETQYF
>TRBJ2-7|TRBV28|.|TRBD1
TGTGCCAGCAGCTACGGGACAGGGAGTGTAGCCTACGAGCAGTACTTC
CASSYGTGSVAYEQYF
>TRBJ1-1|TRBV9|.|.
TGTGCCAGCACGTCCCCCGGGAACACTGAAGCTTTCTTT
CASTSPGNTEAFF
>TRBJ2-5|TRBV14|.|.
TGTGCCAGCAGCCCCGACCGCCGGGGGACCCAGTACTTC
CASSPDRRGTQYF
>TRBJ2-1|TRBV20-1|many|.
TGCAGTGCTACAGGTTACAATGAGCAGTTCTTC
CSATGYNEQFF